One and the same sample provided the 31 T cell receptor beta chains below, sequenced in a study of human T cells and chemical hapten exposure. The authors extracted total RNA from unfractionated whole blood. What the library attached to individual cDNA molecules were unique molecular identifiers. TCRdb re-called the reads with MiXCR, one entry per CDR3 protein. The sample holds fewer than 150,000 distinct CDR3 sequences, over 6.5% seen once. The sample consisted of whole blood. The receptors derive from a human donor in good health. Some clones in this sample may be carry-over from other donors' samples.

This clonotype occurred a few times. The chain is built from TRBV20-1 and TRBJ2-7, with D possibly being TRBD2 (7 bases). Germline lookup yields CDR1 DFQATT and CDR2 SNEGSKA (reference sequence). V shed 0 bases and J shed 2 bases, with 14 bases lying between them. This CDR3 contains 15 residues. CDR3: CSARDVGGGPYEQYF. CDR3 bases: TGCAGTGCTAGAGATGTAGGGGGAGGGCCCTACGAGCAGTACTTC.

This sequence joins TRBV6-1 and TRBJ2-3, with TRBD2 matching over 8 bases. Germline values: CDR1 MNHNS, CDR2 SASEGT. The CDR3 is made up of 15 amino acids. J was trimmed by 3 bases and V by 5 bases; bases with no gene match: 7. CDR3 sequence: CASSHTGGRTDTQYF. DNA for the CDR3: TGTGCCAGCAGTCATACGGGGGGGAGAACAGATACGCAGTATTTT.

As to this clonotype: A read error is possible here, since a much larger clone lies one base away. This chain links TRBV29-1 with TRBJ2-4; D ambiguous. Germline CDR1 and CDR2: SQVTM and ANQGSEA. The CDR3 is made up of 10 amino acids. Written as DNA, the CDR3 is TGCAGCGCCGCCGATAACATTCGGTACTTC. This encodes CSAADNIRYF.

CDR3 loop: CASSPPGTTNYGYTF. CDR3 nucleotides: TGTGCCAGCAGCCCGCCTGGGACTACTAACTATGGCTACACCTTC. This chain connects TRBV12-3 or TRBV12-4 to TRBJ1-2; weak D call: TRBD1 (5 bases). This CDR3 is 15 amino acids long. The ends were cut back, 6 bases at V and 0 bases at J, with 14 bases in the middle.

This clonotype was counted ten times or more. This rearrangement joins TRBV3-1 to TRBJ2-7, with 7 bases identical to TRBD2. The CDR3 runs to 15 residues. The germline gives CDR1 LGHDT, CDR2 YNNKEL (reference sequence). V lost 4 bases and J lost 2; bases outside the gene matches: 8. For the CDR3, the DNA is TGTGCCAGCAGCCTAGGACTAGAATACCCCTACGAGCAGTACTTC. Translated, it gives CASSLGLEYPYEQYF.

This clonotype was detected ten times or more. This chain connects TRBV27 to TRBJ1-2; 10 bases agree with TRBD1. The CDR3 loop spans 13 amino acids. The germline gives CDR1 MNHEY, CDR2 SMNVEV (reference sequence). After removal of 7 bases from V and 8 bases from J, the junction contained 7 bases not matched to a gene. This CDR3 is CASTRQGAQGYTF. CDR3 nucleotides: TGTGCCAGCACTAGACAGGGGGCGCAGGGCTACACCTTC.

This clonotype has only a few counts. The rearrangement joins TRBV27 to TRBJ2-3; 9 nucleotides agree with TRBD2. V shed 2 bases, J shed 0 bases, and the junction held 3 bases outside the gene matches. There are 16 residues in the CDR3. Germline V gene lookup returns CDR1 MNHEY and CDR2 SMNVEV (reference sequence). The CDR3 DNA reads TGTGCCAGCAGTTTACGCGGGAGGGCTAGCACAGATACGCAGTATTTT. It is translated as CASSLRGRASTDTQYF.

J is TRBJ2-1 and V is TRBV10-3, with D hard to call. The CDR3 totals 17 residues. V was cut by 2 bases and J by 0 bases, with 14 bases left in between. Germline V gene data show CDR1 as ENHRY and CDR2 as SYGVKD. In DNA form, the CDR3 reads TGTGCCATCAGTGAGACAGCGCTCCTAAGCTCCTACAATGAGCAGTTCTTC. This encodes CAISETALLSSYNEQFF.

The genes are TRBV6-5 and TRBJ1-1; no clear D gene. CDR3 length: 15 residues. CDR1 and CDR2 (germline): MNHEY, SVGAGI. V dropped 6 bases and J dropped 0 bases, with 14 bases sitting between them. CDR3: CASRPRDGLNTEAFF. Written as DNA, the CDR3 is TGTGCCAGCAGGCCCCGCGACGGATTGAACACTGAAGCTTTCTTT.

The sample holds many counts of this clonotype. The chain has TRBV29-1 and TRBJ2-5; D unresolved. The CDR3 covers 11 residues. The V end lost 6 bases, the J end lost 6 bases, and 11 bases lay between the germline ends. The germline CDR1 and CDR2 sequences are SQVTM and ANQGSEA. CDR3: CSVAFVQTQYF. The CDR3 DNA sequence: TGCAGCGTGGCATTCGTTCAGACCCAGTACTTC.

The chain employs TRBV5-1 and TRBJ2-1; 11 bases line up with TRBD1. Germline values: CDR1 SGHRS, CDR2 YFSETQ. The CDR3 is 15 residues long. J was trimmed by 8 bases and V by 0 bases; bases with no gene match: 4. For the CDR3, the DNA is TGCGCCAGCAGCTTGGGGGACAGGGGGATCGATGAGCAGTTCTTC. Translated: CASSLGDRGIDEQFF.

This clonotype has only a few counts. The chain carries TRBV7-9 and TRBJ1-1; D possibly corresponds to TRBD1 (5 bases). The CDR3 has 16 amino acids. V lost 5 bases to trimming and J lost 2 bases, with 18 bases between them. Germline V lookup: CDR1 SEHNR, CDR2 FQNEAQ (reference sequence). CDR3: CASSRAPGRSNTEAFF. DNA for the CDR3: TGTGCCAGCAGCCGCGCACCGGGACGTAGTAACACTGAAGCTTTCTTT.

This clonotype showed up just a few times. V and J are TRBV19 and TRBJ1-1; D ambiguous. The CDR3 length is 11 residues. The V and J ends lost 5 bases and 11 bases respectively, with 12 bases between them. The germline gives CDR1 LNHDA, CDR2 SQIVND (reference sequence). CDR3 amino acids: CASSSDSKAFF. The CDR3 DNA reads as TGTGCCAGTAGTTCGGATTCAAAGGCTTTCTTT.

This chain uses TRBV5-1 with TRBJ1-1, with a weak D call TRBD1 (6 bases). The CDR3 covers 12 residues. Trimming stripped 3 bases from V and 8 bases from J, with 11 bases between. Germline CDR1 reads SGHRS; CDR2 reads YFSETQ. The CDR3 region has the DNA TGCGCCAGCAGCTCTGTTGGGACAGAAGCTTTCTTT. Translation gives CASSSVGTEAFF.

The rearrangement joins TRBV12-3 or TRBV12-4 to TRBJ1-4; 7 bases are a match to TRBD1. Trimming removed 8 bases from V and 5 bases from J; junction bases left unmatched: 11. The CDR3 has 15 amino acids. CDR3 in DNA: TGTGCCAGCCAAGGGGGACAGCAATTAAATGAAAAACTGTTTTTT. Encoded protein: CASQGGQQLNEKLFF.

The chain couples TRBV29-1 to TRBJ2-7; D gene unclear. CDR3 length: 12 amino acids. V shed 7 bases and J shed 0 bases, with 10 bases lying between them. Germline V gene lookup returns CDR1 SQVTM and CDR2 ANQGSEA. In DNA form, the CDR3 reads TGCAGCGCCTTAGCCGACTCCTACGAGCAGTACTTC. Residues: CSALADSYEQYF.

The chain combines TRBV25-1 with TRBJ2-5; a weak D match, TRBD2 (5 bases). Germline V gene lookup returns CDR1 MGHDK and CDR2 SYGVNS. The germline V and J ends were trimmed by 6 bases and 1 base, with 9 bases remaining between them. The CDR3 has 13 residues. The CDR3 reads CASRARGQETQYF. As DNA, the CDR3 is TGTGCCAGCAGAGCACGGGGCCAAGAGACCCAGTACTTC.

The J gene is TRBJ1-4, the V gene TRBV29-1, with D perhaps matching TRBD1 (5 bases). This CDR3 comprises 14 residues. Looked up from germline, CDR1 is SQVTM and CDR2 is ANQGSEA. V lost 6 bases and J lost 5, with 16 bases in between. Written as DNA, the CDR3 is TGCAGCGTGACTAACAGGCAAGGGAATGAAAAACTGTTTTTT. This codes for CSVTNRQGNEKLFF. The variable domain in full, with the rest retrieved from reference TRBV29-1 and TRBJ1-4, is SAVISQKPSRDICQRGTSLTIQCQVDSQVTMMFWYRQQPGQSLTLIATANQGSEATYESGFVIDKFPISRPNLTFSTLTVSNMSPEDSSIYLCSVTNRQGNEKLFFGSGTQLSVL.

The sample holds many counts of this clonotype. The DNA for the CDR3 is TGTGCCAGCAGTTACGATACAGTAGGCAACTACGAGCAGTACTTC. Translation: CASSYDTVGNYEQYF. This sequence joins TRBV6-5 and TRBJ2-7; D not certain. The CDR3 consists of 15 residues. The V gene lost 2 bases and the J gene lost 3 bases, with 14 bases spanning the gap. Per germline, CDR1 MNHEY and CDR2 SVGAGI.

V and J are TRBV3-1 and TRBJ2-2; TRBD1 matches at 10 bases. V was pared by 3 bases and J by 5 bases, with 3 bases of the junction left unmatched. Per the germline V gene, CDR1 is LGHDT and CDR2 is YNNKEL (reference sequence). There are 15 residues in the CDR3. CDR3 sequence: CASSHGTGATGELFF. For the CDR3, the DNA is TGTGCCAGCAGCCACGGGACAGGGGCGACCGGGGAGCTGTTTTTT. Full variable domain (rest looked up from reference TRBV3-1 and TRBJ2-2): DTAVSQTPKYLVTQMGNDKSIKCEQNLGHDTMYWYKQDSKKFLKIMFSYNNKELIINETVPNRFSPKSPDKAHLNLHINSLELGDSAVYFCASSHGTGATGELFFGEGSRLTVL.

This sequence joins TRBV7-9 and TRBJ2-5, with D maybe TRBD2 (6 bases). CDR1 is SEHNR and CDR2 is FQNEAQ in the germline V gene (reference sequence). Trimming pared 5 bases from V and 5 bases from J, leaving 21 bases between. The CDR3 covers 16 residues. CDR3 DNA sequence: TGTGCCAGCAGCCCGGGCCGGGCGGGACGGAGGGAGACCCAGTACTTC. Its translation is CASSPGRAGRRETQYF.

This clonotype was seen at least ten times. The chain combines TRBV20-1 with TRBJ2-2; 8 nucleotides align to TRBD2. V shed 4 bases, J shed 3 bases, and the junction held 4 bases outside the gene matches. The germline CDR1 and CDR2 sequences are DFQATT and SNEGSKA (reference sequence). The CDR3 is 14 amino acids. The CDR3 nucleotides are TGCAGTGCTAAACGGGAGGGCGACACCGGGGAGCTGTTTTTT. It encodes CSAKREGDTGELFF.

This clonotype was seen at least ten times. The genes are TRBV12-3 or TRBV12-4 and TRBJ1-3; possible D gene TRBD1, 6 bases. The length of the CDR3 is 14 residues. Trimming cost V 8 bases and J 0 bases, with 11 bases left between them. The CDR3 spells CASGQGPSGNTIYF. As DNA, the CDR3 is TGTGCCAGCGGGCAGGGGCCCTCTGGAAACACCATATATTTT.

The chain has TRBV11-2 and TRBJ1-1; 9 positions match TRBD1. Germline-derived CDR1 and CDR2 are SGHAT and FQNNGV. The CDR3 extends over 15 amino acids. With V trimmed by 3 bases and J by 0 bases, 2 bases remained unmatched. Here the CDR3 DNA reads TGTGCCAGCAGCTTCGGACAGGGGTTGAACACTGAAGCTTTCTTT. Its protein product is CASSFGQGLNTEAFF.

The CDR3 loop reads CASSLRGGITEAFF. The CDR3 region has the DNA TGCGCCAGCAGCTTGCGAGGAGGTATCACTGAAGCTTTCTTT. The rearrangement joins TRBV5-1 to TRBJ1-1; no definite D call. V lost 1 base, J lost 4 bases, and 11 bases lay in between. Germline CDR1 and CDR2: SGHRS and YFSETQ. The CDR3 contains 14 residues.

In its sample, this clonotype was seen many times. This chain uses TRBV20-1 with TRBJ2-7; D gene uncertain. Trimming stripped 0 bases from V and 3 bases from J, with 12 bases between. This CDR3 region has 14 residues. CDR1 and CDR2 from the germline V gene are DFQATT and SNEGSKA (reference sequence). The CDR3 DNA sequence: TGCAGTGCTAGAGACGCACTTGTAGACTACGAGCAGTACTTC. It codes for CSARDALVDYEQYF.

There are a few counts of this clonotype. The chain combines TRBV21-1 with TRBJ2-7; the table's D call TRBD1 went unverified against the DNA. TRBV21-1 is a documented pseudogene. The CDR3 runs to 14 residues. CDR3 in amino acids: CASSACTGAYEQYF. The CDR3, as DNA: TGTGCCAGCAGCGCCTGTACAGGGGCCTACGAGCAGTACTTC.

A few counts support this clonotype. The V and J genes are TRBV6-6 and TRBJ1-2; TRBD1 matches 7 bases. The CDR3 is 12 residues long. Unmatched junction bases numbered 6, after V lost 5 bases and J lost 9 bases. Germline V gene lookup returns CDR1 MNHNY and CDR2 SVGAGI (reference sequence). CDR3: CASSERTGRYTF. The CDR3 DNA reads as TGTGCCAGCAGTGAAAGGACAGGCCGCTACACCTTC.

This clonotype has just a few counts. V and J are TRBV29-1 and TRBJ1-1; D not resolved. From germline, CDR1 is SQVTM and CDR2 ANQGSEA. The CDR3 contains 11 residues. Trimming pared 4 bases from V and 0 bases from J, leaving 3 bases between. The CDR3 coding sequence is TGCAGCGTTGTGTTGAACACTGAAGCTTTCTTT. It specifies CSVVLNTEAFF.

The gene calls are TRBV19 and TRBJ2-7; 7 bases fit TRBD2. J lost 7 bases, V lost 5 bases, and 23 bases had no gene match. The CDR3 spans 18 residues. Germline-derived CDR1 and CDR2 are LNHDA and SQIVND (reference sequence). For the CDR3, the DNA is TGTGCCAGTAGTCCCGCTTCCCGAAGAGCTAGCGGTGGCTATGAGCAGTACTTC. Protein product: CASSPASRRASGGYEQYF.

This clonotype was counted at least ten times. The chain employs TRBV27 and TRBJ2-1, with a weak D call TRBD1 (7 bases). The CDR3 is 16 amino acids. V lost 7 bases and J 3 bases, leaving 19 bases between the germline ends. The V gene's germline CDR1 is MNHEY and CDR2 SMNVEV (reference sequence). CDR3 sequence (DNA): TGTGCCAGCACAGGGGGGCGGGACACGAACTACAATGAGCAGTTCTTC. Translated, it gives CASTGGRDTNYNEQFF.